The rows below give T cell receptor beta chains drawn from one sample of a study of TIL therapy for anti-PD-1-resistant metastatic lung cancer. Sequencing was performed with immunoSEQ multiplex PCR; in TCRdb, only in-frame clones are kept and a portion is missing. There are 50,000 or so clones in the sample; around 80% occur only once, and about 4.8% lies in the top ten. The sequences come from blood, collected at baseline. These receptors originate from a woman aged 30-85 years with non-small cell lung cancer. CDR3s include the opening cysteine and the closing phenylalanine or tryptophan. The D gene is left open where the match is weak. Size tells how often a clone was seen (once, few, many) or the class of an expanded clone, and some rows leave it out.

V gene	J gene	clone size	D gene	CDR3 protein	CDR3 DNA
TRBV29-1	TRBJ2-3	NA	TRBD2	CSVVDTGRTDTQYF	TGCAGCGTTGTCGATACCGGGAGGACAGATACGCAGTATTTT
TRBV15	TRBJ2-1	few	NA	CATSRTDNEQFF	TGTGCCACCAGCCGGACAGACAATGAGCAGTTCTTC
TRBV6-5	TRBJ1-2	few	NA	CASSPVPIVGYTF	TGTGCCAGCAGCCCCGTTCCCATCGTGGGCTACACCTTC
TRBV30	TRBJ1-1	NA	NA	CARRGWTDEAFF	TGTGCCCGGAGGGGCTGGACGGATGAAGCTTTCTTT
TRBV29-1	TRBJ2-7	NA	NA	CSALELGEQYF	TGCAGCGCCCTGGAGCTGGGGGAGCAGTACTTC
TRBV19	TRBJ1-1	NA	NA	CASSILGPVNTEAFF	TGTGCCAGTAGTATCCTCGGACCCGTAAACACTGAAGCTTTCTTT
TRBV2	TRBJ1-4	few	NA	CASSEAVAGVEKLFF	TGTGCCAGCAGTGAAGCGGTGGCAGGGGTTGAAAAACTGTTTTTT
TRBV28	TRBJ1-3	once	TRBD1	CASSTIWDRESGNTIYF	TGTGCCAGCAGTACAATCTGGGACAGGGAGTCTGGAAACACCATATATTTT
TRBV5-1	TRBJ1-1	NA	NA	CASSMDGDGNTEAFF	TGCGCCAGCAGCATGGATGGGGACGGGAACACTGAAGCTTTCTTT
TRBV11-2	TRBJ1-1	NA	TRBD1	CASSYGTVNTEAFF	TGTGCCAGCAGCTACGGGACAGTGAACACTGAAGCTTTCTTT
TRBV5-1	TRBJ1-4	NA	TRBD1	CASSLGGRGSANEKLFF	TGCGCCAGCAGCTTGGGGGGCAGGGGGTCAGCTAATGAAAAACTGTTTTTT
TRBV19	TRBJ2-7	NA	NA	CASSSGLHSYEQYF	TGTGCCAGTAGTTCAGGACTCCACTCCTACGAGCAGTACTTC
TRBV5-5	TRBJ2-5	NA	NA	CASSLESGKTQYF	TGTGCCAGCAGCTTGGAGAGTGGGAAGACCCAGTACTTC
TRBV5-6	TRBJ1-2	NA	NA	CASSSRLWDGYTF	TGTGCCAGCAGCTCGCGTCTTTGGGATGGCTACACCTTC
TRBV6-5	TRBJ1-1	NA	NA	CASRDRLNTEAFF	TGTGCCAGCCGGGACCGACTGAACACTGAAGCTTTCTTT
TRBV6-1	TRBJ2-2	few	TRBD1	CAICGTAGTGELFF	TGTGCCATATGTGGGACAGCAGGAACCGGGGAGCTGTTTTTT
TRBV4-3	TRBJ1-1	NA	NA	CASSQMGTEAFF	TGCGCCAGCAGCCAGATGGGCACTGAAGCTTTCTTT
TRBV5-6	TRBJ2-1	NA	NA	CASSLPQYNEQFF	TGTGCCAGCAGCTTGCCACAGTACAATGAGCAGTTCTTC
TRBV19	TRBJ2-1	NA	TRBD2	CASSRWASGNDRGNEQFF	TGTGCCAGCTCGAGGTGGGCTAGCGGGAACGATCGGGGCAATGAGCAGTTCTTC
TRBV2	TRBJ2-3	NA	TRBD2	CATQRTSGGRDTQYF	TGTGCCACCCAACGGACTAGCGGGGGAAGGGATACGCAGTATTTT
TRBV10-2	TRBJ1-1	NA	NA	CASSEQGGTEAFF	TGCGCCAGCAGTGAGCAGGGTGGCACTGAAGCTTTCTTT
TRBV30	TRBJ1-1	NA	NA	CAWSQAGMEAFF	TGTGCCTGGAGTCAGGCAGGGATGGAAGCTTTCTTT
TRBV28	TRBJ2-7	medium-sized	TRBD1	CASSSSGRGQGDYEQYF	TGTGCCAGCAGTTCCAGCGGCCGGGGACAGGGAGACTACGAGCAGTACTTC
TRBV19	TRBJ1-1	NA	NA	CASSDRATSTEAFF	TGTGCCAGTAGTGACCGGGCCACGTCGACTGAAGCTTTCTTT
TRBV6-6	TRBJ2-7	NA	NA	CASSYSGQATYEQYF	TGTGCCAGCAGTTACTCTGGCCAGGCAACCTACGAGCAGTACTTC
TRBV27	TRBJ2-7	NA	TRBD1	CASSFSTDRGWYEQYF	TGTGCCAGCAGTTTTTCGACGGACAGGGGCTGGTACGAGCAGTACTTC
TRBV28	TRBJ2-1	NA	NA	CASSFPDGYNEQFF	TGTGCCAGCAGTTTCCCGGACGGTTACAATGAGCAGTTCTTC
TRBV6-6	TRBJ1-5	NA	NA	CASSYNTQGPQHF	TGTGCCAGCAGTTACAACACCCAGGGGCCCCAGCATTTT
TRBV10-1	TRBJ2-1	NA	TRBD1	CASSGTVGEQFF	TGCGCCAGCAGCGGGACAGTAGGTGAGCAGTTCTTC
TRBV2	TRBJ2-3	NA	NA	CASRMRQGTDTQYF	TGTGCCAGCAGAATGCGACAGGGCACAGATACGCAGTATTTT
TRBV7-2	TRBJ2-7	NA	NA	CASSLTEAYEQYF	TGTGCCAGCAGCTTGACAGAGGCCTACGAGCAGTACTTC
TRBV11-3	TRBJ2-5	NA	NA	CASSLGVDRLQETQYF	TGTGCCAGCAGCTTAGGAGTCGACAGACTCCAAGAGACCCAGTACTTC
TRBV5-4	TRBJ2-1	NA	TRBD2	CASSPGLAGDYNEQFF	TGTGCCAGCAGCCCAGGACTAGCGGGGGACTACAATGAGCAGTTCTTC
TRBV25-1	TRBJ1-2	NA	NA	CASSRDTAYGYTF	TGTGCCAGCAGTAGGGACACAGCGTATGGCTACACCTTC
TRBV4-1	TRBJ2-3	NA	TRBD2	CASSQGSGRRADTQYF	TGCGCCAGCAGCCAAGGTAGCGGGAGACGGGCAGATACGCAGTATTTT
TRBV4-2	TRBJ2-1	NA	NA	CASSQEGLQGQFF	TGTGCCAGCAGCCAAGAGGGCCTACAAGGGCAGTTCTTC
TRBV10-1	TRBJ2-1	NA	TRBD2	CASSERGGKNEQFF	TGCGCCAGCAGTGAGCGGGGGGGGAAAAATGAGCAGTTCTTC
TRBV5-1	TRBJ1-2	NA	TRBD1	CASSFTGTANYGYTF	TGCGCCAGCAGCTTTACCGGGACAGCTAACTATGGCTACACCTTC
TRBV4-2	TRBJ2-2	once	NA	CASSQDLTILGGGTGELFF	TGTGCCAGCAGCCAAGATCTAACAATCTTAGGTGGAGGGACCGGGGAGCTGTTTTTT
TRBV5-1	TRBJ1-2	NA	NA	CASRQGYGYTF	TGCGCCAGCAGACAGGGTTATGGCTACACCTTC
TRBV11-2	TRBJ2-1	NA	NA	CASTLGRGNEQFF	TGTGCCAGCACCTTGGGACGGGGTAATGAGCAGTTCTTC
TRBV6-5	TRBJ1-2	NA	NA	CASSPTLSNYGYTF	TGTGCCAGCAGTCCGACGCTATCTAACTATGGCTACACCTTC
TRBV7-9	TRBJ2-5	NA	NA	CASSSTGGGEETQYF	TGTGCCAGCAGCTCCACAGGAGGGGGAGAGGAGACCCAGTACTTC
TRBV27	TRBJ1-1	NA	TRBD1	CASSPGQGVLAEAFF	TGTGCCAGCAGTCCAGGACAGGGCGTTCTAGCTGAAGCTTTCTTT
TRBV6-1	TRBJ2-7	NA	NA	CASSEGLTPREQYF	TGTGCCAGCAGTGAAGGTCTGACCCCGCGTGAGCAGTACTTC
TRBV6-5	TRBJ1-6	NA	NA	CASSYSPGRYNSPLHF	TGTGCCAGCAGTTACTCCCCGGGACGGTATAATTCACCCCTCCACTTT
TRBV5-1	TRBJ2-3	NA	NA	CASSFIGDGTQYF	TGCGCCAGCAGCTTCATTGGCGATGGTACGCAGTATTTT
TRBV7-9	TRBJ2-2	NA	NA	CASSLMAANTGELFF	TGTGCCAGCAGCTTAATGGCAGCGAACACCGGGGAGCTGTTTTTT
TRBV6-5	TRBJ2-1	NA	TRBD1	CASRTTGTGDYEQFF	TGTGCCAGCAGGACGACCGGGACAGGGGACTATGAGCAGTTCTTC
TRBV5-6	TRBJ2-2	NA	TRBD2	CASRGSGRGGGELFF	TGTGCCAGCAGGGGTAGCGGGAGAGGTGGCGGGGAGCTGTTTTTT
TRBV7-2	TRBJ2-3	NA	NA	CASSSVTSTDTQYF	TGTGCCAGCAGCTCAGTAACTAGCACAGATACGCAGTATTTT
TRBV28	TRBJ1-1	once	TRBD1	CASSPIRQGGTEAFF	TGTGCCAGCAGCCCAATAAGACAGGGGGGCACTGAAGCTTTCTTT
TRBV7-2	TRBJ2-5	few	TRBD2	CASSLRSGGNGETQYF	TGTGCCAGCAGCTTAAGGTCGGGAGGGAACGGGGAGACCCAGTACTTC